This TCR beta chain came from a study of blood T cell repertoires in COVID-19. Overall study: Sources were T cells, B-cell-depleted T cells, or PBMCs; the material itself was cDNA or gDNA.

Recovery among Cohort 3 donors was established by two negative PCRs, clearance, or symptom resolution. Generated by immunoSEQ multiplex PCR, the TCRdb table keeps only in-frame clones and is missing some. The data show some 160,000 clones, with over 70% seen just once and 3% to 3.5% held by the top ten. Trimming pared 7 bases from V and 5 bases from J, leaving 14 bases between. This CDR3 is built from 12 residues. CDR1 and CDR2 (germline): SQVTM, ANQGSEA. The sample was PBMCs or T cells enriched from blood (not recorded which). V gene TRBV29-1 combines with J gene TRBJ2-5; the D gene is possibly TRBD1 (6 bases). This TCR came from a woman in her fifties or sixties who had recovered from COVID-19. In nucleotides, the CDR3 is TGCAGCGCCCAACAGGGCGGGGAGACCCAGTACTTC. Protein sequence: CSAQQGGETQYF.